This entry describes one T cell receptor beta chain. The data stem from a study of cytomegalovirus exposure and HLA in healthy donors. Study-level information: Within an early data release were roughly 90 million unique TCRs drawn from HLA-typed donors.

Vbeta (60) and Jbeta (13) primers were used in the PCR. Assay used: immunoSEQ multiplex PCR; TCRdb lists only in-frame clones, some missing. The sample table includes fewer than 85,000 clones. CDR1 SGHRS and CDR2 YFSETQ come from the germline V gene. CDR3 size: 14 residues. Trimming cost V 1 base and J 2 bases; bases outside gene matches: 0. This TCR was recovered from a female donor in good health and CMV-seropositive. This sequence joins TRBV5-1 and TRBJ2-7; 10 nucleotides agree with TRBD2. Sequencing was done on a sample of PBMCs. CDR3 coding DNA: TGCGCCAGCAGCTTGACTAGCGGGACCTACGAGCAGTACTTC. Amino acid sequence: CASSLTSGTYEQYF.